A single sample gave rise to the 27 T cell receptor beta chains below, sequenced in a study of T cells in Graves' hyperthyroidism and ophthalmopathy. TCR beta CDR3 regions were amplified from RNA transcripts. HTBI primers drove first-round RT-PCR of the TCR CDR3. TCRdb re-called the multiplex PCR reads with MiXCR, one entry per CDR3 protein. This table holds approximately 370,000 distinct CDR3 sequences, 15% found once. Input material: blood. These receptors all stem from a woman in her twenties or thirties with Graves' hyperthyroidism.

The chain links TRBV20-1 to TRBJ2-7; 9 bases align to TRBD1. The V gene's germline CDR1 is DFQATT and CDR2 SNEGSKA (reference sequence). The CDR3 runs to 15 residues. V shed 7 bases, J shed 3 bases, and the junction held 13 bases outside the gene matches. The CDR3 here is CSGRSGQGFIYEQYF. CDR3 nucleotides: TGCAGTGGGAGAAGCGGACAGGGGTTTATCTACGAGCAGTACTTC.

This clonotype showed up many times. The V gene is TRBV7-9, the J gene TRBJ2-5; possibly TRBD1 for D (10 bases). V lost 5 bases, J lost 1 base, and 32 bases lay in between. This CDR3 comprises 21 residues. Germline V gene sequence: CDR1 SEHNR, CDR2 FQNEAQ (reference sequence). The CDR3 is CASSPRDRGRDSGRAQETQYF. In nucleotides, the CDR3 is TGTGCCAGCAGCCCGAGGGACAGGGGTCGCGATAGCGGGAGAGCCCAAGAGACCCAGTACTTC.

This clonotype was observed at least ten times. The chain couples TRBV2 to TRBJ2-1, with a possible D match to TRBD1 (5 bases). Trimming took off 7 bases at V and 8 bases at J, with 15 bases between the two ends. The germline gives CDR1 SNHLY, CDR2 FYNNEI. The CDR3 runs to 13 residues. CDR3 sequence reads: CASNLPGWDEQFF. The CDR3 region has the DNA TGTGCCAGCAACCTTCCAGGGTGGGATGAGCAGTTCTTC.

This clonotype was seen many times. J is TRBJ2-5 and V is TRBV27; TRBD2 agrees at 7 bases. V lost 1 base and J lost 5; bases outside the gene matches: 7. The CDR3 is 15 residues long. CDR1 is MNHEY, CDR2 SMNVEV, per germline (reference sequence). The CDR3 region is CASSLYAGVGETQYF. The CDR3 DNA reads TGTGCCAGCAGTTTATACGCGGGAGTCGGGGAGACCCAGTACTTC.

At least ten counts were recorded for this clonotype. The rearrangement joins TRBV18 to TRBJ1-1; D is undetermined. The length of the CDR3 is 13 residues. V lost 1 base and J lost 4, with 7 bases in between. The germline CDR1 and CDR2 sequences are KGHSH and LQKENI. CDR3 DNA: TGTGCCAGCTCACCACGACTCAGCACTGAAGCTTTCTTT. Translation gives CASSPRLSTEAFF.

V is TRBV7-2 and J is TRBJ1-2, with no clear D. CDR1 is SGHTA, CDR2 FQGNSA, per germline. The V and J ends lost 1 base and 2 bases respectively, with 11 bases between them. The CDR3 is 15 residues long. The CDR3 is CASSLGGELNYGYTF. The CDR3 nucleotides are TGTGCCAGCAGCTTAGGGGGAGAGCTAAACTATGGCTACACCTTC.

V and J are TRBV5-8 and TRBJ1-6; D remains unclear. The V gene lost 0 bases and the J gene lost 3 bases, with 10 bases spanning the gap. The CDR3 consists of 16 residues. Germline-derived CDR1 and CDR2 are SGHTS and YDEGEE. CDR3 amino acids: CASSLGASNYNSPLHF. The CDR3 DNA is TGTGCCAGCAGCTTGGGGGCCAGTAACTATAATTCACCCCTCCACTTT. Full variable domain (remainder filled in from reference TRBV5-8 and TRBJ1-6): EAGVTQSPTHLIKTRGQQATLRCSPISGHTSVYWYQQALGLGLQFLLWYDEGEERNRGNFPPRFSGRQFPNYSSELNVNALELEDSALYLCASSLGASNYNSPLHFGNGTRLTVT.

The CDR3, as DNA: TGCAGTGCTAGTCAGGGACTAGGCTACGAGCAGTACTTC. It encodes CSASQGLGYEQYF. This sequence joins TRBV20-1 and TRBJ2-7; 8 bases fit TRBD2. The germline CDR1 and CDR2 sequences are DFQATT and SNEGSKA (reference sequence). There are 13 residues in the CDR3. Unmatched junction bases numbered 4, after V lost 3 bases and J lost 3 bases.

Ten or more counts support this clonotype. This chain uses TRBV7-2 with TRBJ2-1, with D tentatively TRBD2 (6 bases). This CDR3 spans 16 amino acids. Germline CDR1 is SGHTA and CDR2 is FQGNSA. V was clipped by 6 bases and J by 0 bases, with 15 bases between them. The DNA of the CDR3 is TGTGCCAGCAGGAACCGGGACTCGAGCTCCTACAATGAGCAGTTCTTC. Translating it yields CASRNRDSSSYNEQFF.

This clonotype occurred many times. V usage is TRBV6-1 and J usage is TRBJ2-3; 10 bases are shared with TRBD2. The CDR3 covers 14 residues. Germline-derived CDR1 and CDR2 are MNHNS and SASEGT. V trimming: 7 bases; J trimming: 5 bases; junction bases outside the gene matches: 6. The CDR3 reads CASTSGRAIDTQYF. The CDR3 nucleotides read TGTGCCAGCACGAGCGGGAGGGCGATAGATACGCAGTATTTT.

The rearrangement joins TRBV7-9 to TRBJ2-2; D ambiguous. V was cut by 6 bases and J by 3 bases, with 14 bases left in between. The CDR3 covers 15 residues. CDR1 and CDR2 (germline): SEHNR, FQNEAQ (reference sequence). The CDR3 region has the DNA TGTGCCAGCAGTCCTTACGGATCAGACACCGGGGAGCTGTTTTTT. It is translated as CASSPYGSDTGELFF.

This clonotype was seen more than once but under ten times. The CDR3 region is CASSLSGYTGELFF. The CDR3, as DNA: TGTGCCAGCAGTTTGAGCGGTTACACCGGGGAGCTGTTTTTT. The chain uses TRBV6-1 and TRBJ2-2; D is possibly TRBD2 (5 bases). Germline-derived CDR1 and CDR2 are MNHNS and SASEGT. V was trimmed by 5 bases and J by 3 bases, leaving 10 bases between them. The CDR3 is 14 residues long.

The chain carries TRBV12-3 or TRBV12-4 and TRBJ2-5; 7 bases line up with TRBD2. J was trimmed by 5 bases and V by 5 bases; bases with no gene match: 17. The length of the CDR3 is 17 residues. CDR3 nucleotide sequence: TGTGCCAGCAGTCCCTGGGAGGGAGGCATGGGATCGGAGACCCAGTACTTC. It translates to CASSPWEGGMGSETQYF.

This rearrangement joins TRBV6-2 or TRBV6-3 to TRBJ2-7; maybe TRBD2 (6 bases). The germline V gene encodes CDR1 MNHEY and CDR2 SVGEGT. The CDR3 extends over 14 amino acids. V lost 5 bases and J 2 bases, leaving 13 bases between the germline ends. The DNA for the CDR3 is TGTGCCAGCAGTGGGGGACTCCTTACCTACGAGCAGTACTTC. The encoded protein is CASSGGLLTYEQYF.

The chain joins TRBV12-3 or TRBV12-4 to TRBJ2-7; TRBD1 matches 9 bases. There are 15 residues in the CDR3. V gave up 6 bases and J gave up 1 base; unmatched junction bases: 7. The CDR3 DNA follows: TGTGCCAGCAGCCGCGGACAGGGGATTTCCTACGAGCAGTACTTC. Translation: CASSRGQGISYEQYF.

This rearrangement joins TRBV15 to TRBJ1-5; D is ambiguous. V gave up 0 bases and J gave up 3 bases, with 9 bases separating them. This CDR3 has 15 residues. Looked up from germline, CDR1 is LNHNV and CDR2 is YYDKDF (reference sequence). The CDR3 DNA reads TGTGCCACCAGCAGAGATAGGGCAGACAATCAGCCCCAGCATTTT. This translates into CATSRDRADNQPQHF.

This clonotype was counted at least ten times. The chain is built from TRBV11-2 and TRBJ2-7; 8 bases match TRBD1. Germline lookup yields CDR1 SGHAT and CDR2 FQNNGV. Germline trimming cut 5 bases from V and 6 bases from J; bases unmatched to any gene: 9. This CDR3 region has 14 residues. The CDR3 sequence: CASSPRDRWGEQYF. The CDR3 coding sequence is TGTGCCAGCAGCCCGCGGGACAGGTGGGGCGAGCAGTACTTC.

In its sample, this clonotype was seen a few times. The chain uses TRBV28 and TRBJ1-5; D uncertain. The germline V and J ends were trimmed by 6 bases and 0 bases, with 9 bases remaining between them. Germline V lookup: CDR1 MDHEN, CDR2 SYDVKM. There are 14 residues in the CDR3. The CDR3 sequence: CASRGSYSNQPQHF. The CDR3 DNA is TGTGCCAGCAGAGGCTCCTATAGCAATCAGCCCCAGCATTTT.

In its sample, this clonotype was seen many times. J is TRBJ2-5 and V is TRBV7-2, with a tentative D call TRBD2 (7 bases). The CDR3 loop spans 15 amino acids. Germline CDR1 and CDR2: SGHTA and FQGNSA. Trimming pared 2 bases from V and 2 bases from J, leaving 12 bases between. Written as DNA, the CDR3 is TGTGCCAGCAGCTTATGGGGAGGGGGTCAAGAGACCCAGTACTTC. Amino acid sequence: CASSLWGGGQETQYF.

This clonotype has only a few counts. The chain uses TRBV15 and TRBJ2-7; 7 bases match TRBD2. Germline CDR1 and CDR2: LNHNV and YYDKDF (reference sequence). The V segment lost 8 bases and the J segment 4 bases; nucleotides outside the gene matches: 8. The CDR3 runs 13 residues. The CDR3 nucleotides are TGTGCCACCCAATTAGGCGGGAGATACGAGCAGTACTTC. The encoded protein is CATQLGGRYEQYF.

This clonotype has a count of ten or more. The chain has TRBV3-1 and TRBJ1-5, with no clear D. This CDR3 contains 16 residues. Germline V gene sequence: CDR1 LGHDT, CDR2 YNNKEL (reference sequence). V was shortened by 4 bases and J by 2 bases, with 15 bases between the two germline ends. Here the CDR3 reads CASSPQTTGGNQPQHF. CDR3 in DNA: TGTGCCAGCAGCCCTCAAACGACGGGCGGCAATCAGCCCCAGCATTTT.

The chain uses TRBV29-1 and TRBJ1-1, with a tentative D call TRBD1 (6 bases). The V end lost 1 base, the J end lost 5 bases, and 8 bases lay between the germline ends. The length of the CDR3 is 12 residues. Germline CDR1 reads SQVTM; CDR2 reads ANQGSEA. CDR3 amino acids: CSVEVGGTEAFF. The CDR3 nucleotides read TGCAGCGTTGAAGTAGGGGGGACTGAAGCTTTCTTT.

J is TRBJ1-6 and V is TRBV3-1, with 10 bases aligning to TRBD1. V gave up 2 bases and J gave up 14 bases; unmatched junction bases: 9. Germline-derived CDR1 and CDR2 are LGHDT and YNNKEL (reference sequence). CDR3 length equals 15 residues. The CDR3 is CASSQLGQGWLALHF. CDR3 bases: TGTGCCAGCAGCCAACTGGGACAGGGGTGGTTGGCCCTCCACTTT.

This clonotype was counted ten times or more. The chain has TRBV28 and TRBJ2-1; D is possibly TRBD1 or TRBD2 (5 bases each). V shed 6 bases and J shed 8 bases, with 23 bases lying between them. Germline CDR1 and CDR2: MDHEN and SYDVKM. This CDR3 spans 16 amino acids. Written as DNA, the CDR3 is TGTGCCAGCAGCAATACCGGGGCCCGGTTTCAGGATGAGCAGTTCTTC. Translated: CASSNTGARFQDEQFF.

This chain connects TRBV6-5 to TRBJ2-7; 10 bases agree with TRBD1. V trimming: 2 bases; J trimming: 4 bases; junction bases outside the gene matches: 5. There are 15 residues in the CDR3. CDR1 is MNHEY, CDR2 SVGAGI, per germline. The CDR3 here is CASSYLGQGEYEQYF. CDR3 DNA sequence: TGTGCCAGCAGTTACCTTGGACAGGGGGAGTACGAGCAGTACTTC.

The DNA for the CDR3 is TGTGCCAGCAGGCCCCAGGGTGAGGTAGGAGATACGCAGTATTTT. Translation gives CASRPQGEVGDTQYF. The chain combines TRBV5-4 with TRBJ2-3; tentative D call: TRBD1 (5 bases). CDR3 size: 15 residues. With 5 bases removed from V and 5 bases from J, the gap between germline ends came to 18 bases. The germline V gene has CDR1 SGHNT and CDR2 YYREEE (reference sequence).

The gene calls are TRBV14 and TRBJ2-1, with D tentatively TRBD1 (6 bases). The V end was cut by 2 bases, the J end by 4 bases, with 15 bases between. The length of the CDR3 is 16 residues. CDR1 is SGHDN, CDR2 FVKESK, per germline. CDR3 amino acids: CASSQPGTRFYNEQFF. Written as DNA, the CDR3 is TGTGCCAGCAGCCAACCAGGGACAAGATTTTACAATGAGCAGTTCTTC.